Shown below are 8 T cell receptor beta chains from a single sample sequenced in a study of early T cells in non-severe SARS-CoV-2 infection. In TCRdb, the 5' RACE reads were re-called with MiXCR into one record per CDR3 protein. Here the sample spans 45,000 to 65,000 distinct CDR3 sequences, 12% being singletons. This material consisted of whole blood, taken at baseline. These receptors all stem from an adult who was a healthcare worker with PCR-confirmed SARS-CoV-2 infection or an uninfected control (not recorded which).

V and J are TRBV6-6 and TRBJ2-4; 7 bases are a match to TRBD1. Germline CDR1 reads MNHNY; CDR2 reads SVGAGI (reference sequence). This CDR3 is 14 amino acids long. The junction had 9 bases not matched to a gene; V was cut back by 6 bases and J by 7 bases. The chain's CDR3 is CASRERGLRNIQYF. For the CDR3, the DNA is TGTGCCAGCAGGGAGAGGGGGCTTAGGAACATTCAGTACTTC.

This clonotype was observed a handful of times. This chain joins TRBV28 and TRBJ2-7; D is uncertain. The germline gives CDR1 MDHEN, CDR2 SYDVKM. V was shortened by 5 bases and J by 3 bases, with 5 bases between the two germline ends. This CDR3 comprises 11 residues. The CDR3 nucleotides read TGTGCCAGCAGTCAATTCTACGAGCAGTACTTC. Amino acid sequence: CASSQFYEQYF. Based on the CDR3 plus reference TRBV28 and TRBJ2-7, the full variable domain is DVKVTQSSRYLVKRTGEKVFLECVQDMDHENMFWYRQDPGLGLRLIYFSYDVKMKEKGDIPEGYSVSREKKERFSLILESASTNQTSMYLCASSQFYEQYFGPGTRLTVT.

This clonotype was counted only a few times. The V call is TRBV28, the J call TRBJ2-1, with 9 bases that match TRBD1. Germline assignment: CDR1 MDHEN and CDR2 SYDVKM. The V and J ends lost 3 bases and 7 bases, in that order; junction bases with no gene match: 7. This CDR3 contains 15 residues. In nucleotides, the CDR3 is TGTGCCAGCAGTTTCGGGACAGGGAAAAAGAATGAGCAGTTCTTC. This gives the protein CASSFGTGKKNEQFF. Supplemented by reference TRBV28 and TRBJ2-1, the full variable domain reads DVKVTQSSRYLVKRTGEKVFLECVQDMDHENMFWYRQDPGLGLRLIYFSYDVKMKEKGDIPEGYSVSREKKERFSLILESASTNQTSMYLCASSFGTGKKNEQFFGPGTRLTVL.

Here the CDR3 reads CSARDPPSEASYNEQFF. The CDR3 DNA sequence: TGCAGTGCTAGAGATCCCCCATCTGAGGCGTCCTACAATGAGCAGTTCTTC. The J gene is TRBJ2-1, the V gene TRBV20-1; D unclear. V was shortened by 0 bases and J by 1 base, with 16 bases between the two germline ends. Germline-derived CDR1 and CDR2 are DFQATT and SNEGSKA (reference sequence). The CDR3 length is 17 residues.

This clonotype was seen a handful of times. The chain employs TRBV5-1 and TRBJ2-3; TRBD2 agrees at 8 bases. Germline CDR1 SGHRS, CDR2 YFSETQ. V lost 2 bases, J lost 2 bases, and 4 bases stayed unmatched. The CDR3 contains 15 residues. The CDR3 DNA follows: TGCGCCAGCAGCTTAGGCGGGGGGTTCACAGATACGCAGTATTTT. This encodes CASSLGGGFTDTQYF. Full variable domain (outside the CDR3, taken from reference TRBV5-1 and TRBJ2-3): KAGVTQTPRYLIKTRGQQVTLSCSPISGHRSVSWYQQTPGQGLQFLFEYFSETQRNKGNFPGRFSGRQFSNSRSEMNVSTLELGDSALYLCASSLGGGFTDTQYFGPGTRLTVL.

The chain has TRBV11-2 and TRBJ2-7; D is ambiguous. Germline-derived CDR1 and CDR2 are SGHAT and FQNNGV. Trimming left V 1 base short and J 2 bases short, with 15 bases between. The CDR3 has 16 residues. Here the CDR3 reads CASSLVSGRGPYEQYF. CDR3 coding DNA: TGTGCCAGCAGCTTAGTGAGTGGGCGAGGCCCCTACGAGCAGTACTTC.

This clonotype was seen more than once but under ten times. This chain joins TRBV5-1 and TRBJ2-7; TRBD2 aligns across 9 bases. The V gene end was trimmed by 3 bases and the J gene end by 7 bases; junction bases not matched to a gene: 8. Germline loops: CDR1 SGHRS, CDR2 YFSETQ. The CDR3 extends over 14 amino acids. DNA for the CDR3: TGCGCCAGCAGCTGGGGACTAGCAGCGGAGGAGCAGTACTTC. Amino acids: CASSWGLAAEEQYF.

Only a few counts were recorded for this clonotype. The chain carries TRBV4-2 and TRBJ2-1, with 9 bases fitting TRBD2. CDR1 is LGHNA, CDR2 YNFKEQ, per germline. The V gene end was trimmed by 2 bases and the J gene end by 8 bases; junction bases not matched to a gene: 13. The CDR3 runs 17 residues. The CDR3 loop is CASSQSTGTSLNYEQFF. In nucleotides, the CDR3 is TGTGCCAGCAGCCAATCAACCGGGACTAGCTTGAATTATGAGCAGTTCTTC.